A single sample is the source of the 27 T cell receptor beta chains below, sequenced in a study of blood T cell repertoires in COVID-19. TCRdb's copy holds only in-frame clones and misses some; the assay was immunoSEQ multiplex PCR. The sample has 85,000 to 120,000 clones; roughly 89% are singletons. The sample comprised peripheral blood. These TCRs come from a woman between 50 and 59 years old with COVID-19, enrolled during active disease.

This CDR3 is CASSQRTDTQYF. As DNA, the CDR3 is TGCGCCAGCAGCCAACGGACAGATACGCAGTATTTT. The rearrangement links TRBV4-1 to TRBJ2-3; D gene ambiguous. V gave up 2 bases and J gave up 3 bases, with 3 bases separating them. Germline V gene data show CDR1 as MGHRA and CDR2 as YSYEKL. The CDR3 has 12 residues.

The chain joins TRBV5-6 to TRBJ2-7; 8 bases map to TRBD1. Per the germline V gene, CDR1 is SGHDT and CDR2 is YYEEEE. The CDR3 sequence is 14 residues long. V was clipped by 3 bases and J by 6 bases; unmatched bases: 8. The CDR3 spells CASSSTGGELEQYF. CDR3 nucleotides: TGTGCCAGCAGCTCCACAGGGGGTGAGCTCGAGCAGTACTTC.

The rearrangement joins TRBV13 to TRBJ2-7; 7 positions match TRBD1. This CDR3 contains 14 residues. V was clipped by 9 bases and J by 2 bases; unmatched bases: 10. In germline, CDR1 is PRHDT, CDR2 FYEKMQ (reference sequence). The CDR3 loop is CASSLGQKTYEQYV. As DNA, the CDR3 is TGTGCCAGTTCCCTGGGACAGAAAACCTACGAGCAGTACGTC.

This chain links TRBV6-5 with TRBJ1-3; no reliable D call. The CDR3 loop spans 13 amino acids. CDR1 and CDR2 from the germline V gene are MNHEY and SVGAGI. V was trimmed by 5 bases and J by 4 bases, leaving 9 bases between them. CDR3 DNA: TGTGCCAGCAGTCGCTGGAGGGGAAACACCATATATTTT. It codes for CASSRWRGNTIYF.

The chain is built from TRBV5-4 and TRBJ2-7; D might be TRBD1 (6 bases). Trimming shortened V by 4 bases and J by 5 bases, and 16 bases separated the two germline ends. CDR1 and CDR2 (germline): SGHNT, YYREEE (reference sequence). CDR3 length equals 14 residues. CDR3 DNA sequence: TGTGCCAGCAGCCCGCAGACAGGTATCAACGAGCAGTACTTC. Its protein is CASSPQTGINEQYF.

This rearrangement joins TRBV5-5 to TRBJ1-6; D unresolved. V was cut by 0 bases and J by 4 bases, with 8 bases left in between. CDR3 length equals 15 residues. Germline-derived CDR1 and CDR2 are SGHKS and YYEKEE (reference sequence). DNA of the CDR3: TGTGCCAGCAGCTTGGACGGTCGATATAATTCACCCCTCCACTTT. Its protein is CASSLDGRYNSPLHF.

The chain is built from TRBV3-1 (or the pseudogene TRBV3-2) and TRBJ2-1; 8 bases fit TRBD2. The CDR3 is 16 residues long. Germline trimming cut 3 bases from V and 4 bases from J; bases unmatched to any gene: 8. CDR1 and CDR2 from the germline V gene are LGHDT and YNNKEL (reference sequence). CDR3 sequence reads: CASSQRSSGYYNEQFF. The CDR3 nucleotides are TGTGCCAGCAGCCAGCGGTCTAGCGGGTATTACAATGAGCAGTTCTTC.

The chain has TRBV7-2 and TRBJ1-2; TRBD1 agrees at 8 bases. The V segment lost 4 bases and the J segment 0 bases; nucleotides outside the gene matches: 7. The CDR3 is 16 amino acids. In germline, CDR1 is SGHTA, CDR2 FQGNSA. The CDR3 reads CASSYKPGQANYGYTF. The CDR3 region has the DNA TGTGCCAGCAGCTACAAACCGGGACAGGCTAACTATGGCTACACCTTC.

The chain is built from TRBV2 and TRBJ2-7; 7 bases are a match to TRBD2. V lost 7 bases, J lost 7 bases, and 10 bases stayed unmatched. The CDR3 totals 13 residues. Germline CDR1 is SNHLY and CDR2 is FYNNEI. The CDR3 here is CASTQRTGGEQYV. CDR3 sequence (DNA): TGTGCCAGCACCCAAAGGACGGGAGGAGAGCAGTACGTC.

The chain links TRBV7-2 to TRBJ2-7; possible D gene TRBD2, 5 bases. Per the germline V gene, CDR1 is SGHTA and CDR2 is FQGNSA. Trimming stripped 0 bases from V and 7 bases from J, with 10 bases between. This CDR3 is 13 amino acids long. The CDR3 nucleotides are TGTGCCAGCAGCTTAGCCCCCTGGGAGGAGCAGTACTTC. This codes for CASSLAPWEEQYF.

The chain links TRBV6-1 to TRBJ1-3; the D is unclear. Germline loops: CDR1 MNHNS, CDR2 SASEGT. Trimming removed 2 bases at V and 0 bases at J, with 8 bases between. The CDR3 is made up of 15 amino acids. The CDR3 sequence: CASSEQAVSGNTIYF. The DNA for the CDR3 is TGTGCCAGCAGTGAACAGGCAGTCTCTGGAAACACCATATATTTT.

CDR3 sequence: CASSRTSGKINEQFF. In DNA form, the CDR3 reads TGTGCCAGCTCACGGACTAGCGGTAAGATCAATGAGCAGTTCTTC. The V call is TRBV18, the J call TRBJ2-1; TRBD2 matches at 10 bases. CDR3 length: 15 amino acids. After removal of 4 bases from V and 6 bases from J, the junction contained 6 bases not matched to a gene. Germline CDR1 reads KGHSH; CDR2 reads LQKENI.

The chain links TRBV19 to TRBJ2-3, with TRBD1 matching 10 bases. CDR1 LNHDA and CDR2 SQIVND come from the germline V gene (reference sequence). With 4 bases clipped from V and 3 bases from J, the junction kept 4 bases outside the gene matches. This CDR3 region has 15 residues. The CDR3: CASSTGTGVTDTQYF. DNA of the CDR3: TGTGCCAGTAGTACGGGGACAGGGGTAACAGATACGCAGTATTTT.

A few counts support this clone. This chain uses TRBV19 with TRBJ2-1, with 7 nucleotides matching TRBD2. The length of the CDR3 is 15 residues. The V and J ends lost 4 bases and 9 bases, in that order; junction bases with no gene match: 12. The germline CDR1 and CDR2 sequences are LNHDA and SQIVND (reference sequence). The CDR3 is CASSTRAGIIGEQFF. Written as DNA, the CDR3 is TGTGCCAGTAGTACGCGAGCGGGGATTATTGGTGAGCAGTTCTTC.

The rearrangement uses TRBV27 and TRBJ1-2; the match to TRBD1 covers 9 bases. CDR1 is MNHEY, CDR2 SMNVEV, per germline (reference sequence). Trimming removed 2 bases from V and 6 bases from J; junction bases left unmatched: 4. This CDR3 comprises 14 residues. The CDR3 region has the DNA TGTGCCAGCAGTTTAACAGGGGGCGGGAATGGCTACACCTTC. It specifies CASSLTGGGNGYTF.

The chain combines TRBV9 with TRBJ2-5, with D possibly TRBD2 on 6 matching bases. Trimming left V 4 bases short and J 1 base short, with 14 bases between. The CDR3 is made up of 15 amino acids. CDR1 and CDR2 (germline): SGDLS, YYNGEE. CDR3 amino acids: CASSPMGGFQETQYF. Written as DNA, the CDR3 is TGTGCCAGCAGCCCGATGGGGGGATTCCAAGAGACCCAGTACTTC.

J is TRBJ1-5 and V is TRBV10-3; 7 bases align to TRBD1. This CDR3 is 14 amino acids long. V gave up 0 bases and J gave up 4 bases; unmatched junction bases: 0. CDR1 and CDR2 from the germline V gene are ENHRY and SYGVKD. The CDR3: CAISESTGNQPQHF. The CDR3, as DNA: TGTGCCATCAGTGAGTCGACAGGGAATCAGCCCCAGCATTTT.

This chain uses TRBV5-4 with TRBJ1-1; 7 bases are shared with TRBD1. V shed 5 bases and J 1 base; nucleotides not matched to a gene: 2. Germline V gene sequence: CDR1 SGHNT, CDR2 YYREEE (reference sequence). CDR3 size: 13 residues. The CDR3 is CASRWTGNTEAFF. CDR3 nucleotide sequence: TGTGCCAGCAGATGGACAGGGAACACTGAAGCTTTCTTT. Drawing the rest from reference TRBV5-4 and TRBJ1-1, the complete variable domain is ETGVTQSPTHLIKTRGQQVTLRCSSQSGHNTVSWYQQALGQGPQFIFQYYREEENGRGNFPPRFSGLQFPNYSSELNVNALELDDSALYLCASRWTGNTEAFFGQGTRLTVV.

The chain carries TRBV24-1 and TRBJ1-2; weak D call: TRBD1 (6 bases). V lost 8 bases and J 2 bases, leaving 11 bases between the germline ends. The CDR3 length is 13 residues. Germline V CDR1 and CDR2: KGHDR, SFDVKD. CDR3 sequence (DNA): TGTGCCACCAATGCAGGGGCCAACTATGGCTACACCTTC. Its translation: CATNAGANYGYTF.

As to this clone: The sample has other DNA sequences that encode this CDR3 too. This chain uses TRBV19 with TRBJ2-1; 7 bases align to TRBD1. Germline V gene sequence: CDR1 LNHDA, CDR2 SQIVND (reference sequence). This CDR3 comprises 14 residues. V lost 8 bases and J lost 0; bases outside the gene matches: 4. The CDR3 DNA sequence: TGTGCCAGTTCTCCAGGGGGCTCCTACAATGAGCAGTTCTTC. Protein product: CASSPGGSYNEQFF.

This clone is a singleton in its sample. The chain joins TRBV19 to TRBJ1-5; D gene unclear. The V end was cut by 7 bases, the J end by 4 bases, with 17 bases between. The CDR3 length is 15 residues. Looked up from germline, CDR1 is LNHDA and CDR2 is SQIVND (reference sequence). This chain's CDR3 is CASIPNGRINQPQHF. The CDR3, as DNA: TGTGCCAGTATTCCCAATGGGAGAATAAATCAGCCCCAGCATTTT.

The V call is TRBV12-5, the J call TRBJ2-5, with 8 bases fitting TRBD2. V shed 4 bases and J 4 bases; nucleotides not matched to a gene: 11. Germline CDR1 reads LGHNT; CDR2 reads FRNRAP. The CDR3 is 16 residues long. The CDR3 is CASGSGLRGVGETQYF. Here the CDR3 DNA reads TGTGCTAGTGGTTCGGGTCTGCGGGGGGTGGGAGAGACCCAGTACTTC.

The chain uses TRBV2 and TRBJ1-1; 8 positions match TRBD1. Germline lookup yields CDR1 SNHLY and CDR2 FYNNEI. The V gene end was trimmed by 6 bases and the J gene end by 2 bases; junction bases not matched to a gene: 11. The CDR3 is made up of 16 amino acids. CDR3 sequence (DNA): TGTGCCAGCAGCCCCACAGGGGGGTCGGTAAACACTGAAGCTTTCTTT. Translated: CASSPTGGSVNTEAFF.

The genes are TRBV5-1 and TRBJ1-5; D possibly corresponds to TRBD1 (5 bases). CDR1 and CDR2 from the germline V gene are SGHRS and YFSETQ. V was trimmed by 1 base and J by 5 bases, leaving 13 bases between them. The CDR3 loop spans 15 amino acids. As DNA, the CDR3 is TGCGCCAGCAGCTTGATGCCGGGGGAGGATCAGCCCCAGCATTTT. The encoded protein is CASSLMPGEDQPQHF.

This clone has just a few counts. The CDR3 reads CASSTRTSTGELFF. In DNA, the CDR3 is TGTGCCAGCAGCACCCGGACATCAACCGGGGAGCTGTTTTTT. The V and J genes are TRBV9 and TRBJ2-2; D possibly corresponds to TRBD1 (5 bases). The CDR3 runs 14 residues. Germline V gene data show CDR1 as SGDLS and CDR2 as YYNGEE. Trimming shortened V by 4 bases and J by 5 bases, and 12 bases separated the two germline ends.

The chain recombines TRBV25-1 with TRBJ1-2; possibly TRBD1 for D (6 bases). In germline, CDR1 is MGHDK, CDR2 SYGVNS. Trimming removed 2 bases at V and 7 bases at J, with 11 bases between. The CDR3 length is 13 residues. The CDR3, as DNA: TGTGCCAGCAGTGAAAGGGCAGGGGCTGGCTACACCTTC. This codes for CASSERAGAGYTF.

This CDR3 is CASSPRGSSTDTQYF. The CDR3 nucleotides are TGTGCCAGCAGCCCACGGGGGTCCAGCACAGATACGCAGTATTTT. The V call is TRBV7-9, the J call TRBJ2-3, with D possibly matching TRBD2 (6 bases). Germline assignment: CDR1 SEHNR and CDR2 FQNEAQ (reference sequence). V lost 5 bases and J 0 bases, leaving 12 bases between the germline ends. This CDR3 has 15 residues. Based on the CDR3 plus reference TRBV7-9 and TRBJ2-3, the full variable domain is DTGVSQNPRHKITKRGQNVTFRCDPISEHNRLYWYRQTLGQGPEFLTYFQNEAQLEKSRLLSDRFSAERPKGSFSTLEIQRTEQGDSAMYLCASSPRGSSTDTQYFGPGTRLTVL.